This TCR beta chain was sequenced in a study of T-cell reconstitution after alpha-beta-depleted transplantation in children. Many counts were recorded for this clonotype. The CDR3 spans 14 residues. The germline V and J ends were trimmed by 8 bases and 3 bases, with 15 bases remaining between them. Germline CDR1 is SGHTA and CDR2 is FQGTGA. Unique molecular identifiers were used in preparing the TCRbeta library. MiXCR, applied by TCRdb to the PCR reads, yields one record per CDR3 protein. Of about 640,000 distinct CDR3 sequences in the sample, approximately 16% are singletons; the top ten hold under 1.2%.

Sequencing used PBMCs from the stem cell graft donor, obtained from the stem cell graft. The chain uses TRBV7-3 and TRBJ2-3, with a weak D call TRBD1 (7 bases). The source is a human donor who donated a stem cell graft to a child with acute myeloid leukemia. The CDR3 DNA is TGTGCCAGCTCAAGGGCAGGGGGGACAGATACGCAGTATTTT. It codes for CASSRAGGTDTQYF.